This T cell receptor (beta chain) was captured by sequencing in a study of shared clonotypes between healthy human individuals. Turning to this clone: The sample contains more than one DNA sequence encoding this CDR3.

With V trimmed by 2 bases and J by 2 bases, 0 bases remained unmatched. The CDR3 consists of 14 residues. Per germline, CDR1 SGHNT and CDR2 YYREEE (reference sequence). Only in-frame clones appear in the TCRdb table, and some are missing; sequencing was by immunoSEQ multiplex PCR. This repertoire shows roughly 1,500,000 clones, approximately 98% found once; its top ten account for roughly 0.45%. The chain couples TRBV5-4 to TRBJ1-5, with TRBD1 matching 8 bases. The source is a man aged 25-45 years in good health. Sequenced: naive CD4+ T cells sorted from blood. Stated subset: CD45RA+ positively selected. The CDR3: CASSLQGGNQPQHF. DNA for the CDR3: TGTGCCAGCAGCTTACAGGGGGGCAATCAGCCCCAGCATTTT.